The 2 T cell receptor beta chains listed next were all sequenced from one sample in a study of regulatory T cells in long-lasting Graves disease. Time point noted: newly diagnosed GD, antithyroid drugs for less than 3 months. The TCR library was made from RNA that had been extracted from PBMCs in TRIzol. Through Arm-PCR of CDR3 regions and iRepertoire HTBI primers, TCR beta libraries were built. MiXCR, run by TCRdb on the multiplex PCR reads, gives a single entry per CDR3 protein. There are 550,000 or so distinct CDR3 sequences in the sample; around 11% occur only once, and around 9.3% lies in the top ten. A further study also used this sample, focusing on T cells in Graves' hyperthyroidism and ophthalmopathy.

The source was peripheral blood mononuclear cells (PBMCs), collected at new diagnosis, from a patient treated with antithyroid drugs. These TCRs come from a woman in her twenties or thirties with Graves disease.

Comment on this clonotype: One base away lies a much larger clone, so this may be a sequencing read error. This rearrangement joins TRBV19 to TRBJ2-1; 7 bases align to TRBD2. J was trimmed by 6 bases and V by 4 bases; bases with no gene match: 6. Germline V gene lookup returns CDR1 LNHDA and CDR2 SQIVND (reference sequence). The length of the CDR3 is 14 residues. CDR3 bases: TGTGCCAGTAGTAGAGATCCGGGGGGCAATGAGCAGTTCTTC. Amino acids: CASSRDPGGNEQFF.

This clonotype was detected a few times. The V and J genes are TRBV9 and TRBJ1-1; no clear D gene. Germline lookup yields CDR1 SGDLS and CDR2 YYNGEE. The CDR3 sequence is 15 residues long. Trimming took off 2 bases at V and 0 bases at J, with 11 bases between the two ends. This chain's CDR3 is CASSVTSSLNTEAFF. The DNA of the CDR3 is TGTGCCAGCAGCGTGACCAGCTCCTTGAACACTGAAGCTTTCTTT.